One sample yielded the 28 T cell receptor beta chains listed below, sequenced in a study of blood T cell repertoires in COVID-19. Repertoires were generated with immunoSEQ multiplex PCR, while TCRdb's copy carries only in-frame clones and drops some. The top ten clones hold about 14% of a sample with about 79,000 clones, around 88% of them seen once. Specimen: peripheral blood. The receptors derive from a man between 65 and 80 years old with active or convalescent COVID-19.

The DNA of the CDR3 is TGTGCCAGCAGCCCCCTACCTAACAGTCACGAGCAGTACTTC. This codes for CASSPLPNSHEQYF. The V gene is TRBV5-6, the J gene TRBJ2-7; D gene uncertain. The germline CDR1 and CDR2 sequences are SGHDT and YYEEEE. This CDR3 is built from 14 residues. V was clipped by 4 bases and J by 5 bases, with 16 bases between them.

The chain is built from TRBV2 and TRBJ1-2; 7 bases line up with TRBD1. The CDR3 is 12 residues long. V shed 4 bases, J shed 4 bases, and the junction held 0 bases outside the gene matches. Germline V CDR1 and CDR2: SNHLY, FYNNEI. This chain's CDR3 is CASSGTGYGYTF. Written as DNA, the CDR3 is TGTGCCAGCAGTGGGACAGGCTATGGCTACACCTTC.

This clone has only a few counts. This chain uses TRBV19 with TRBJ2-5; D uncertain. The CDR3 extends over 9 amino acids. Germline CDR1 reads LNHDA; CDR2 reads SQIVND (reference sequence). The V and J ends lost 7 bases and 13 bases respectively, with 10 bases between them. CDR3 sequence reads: CASIFGLYF. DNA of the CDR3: TGTGCCAGTATCTTCGGGTTGTACTTC.

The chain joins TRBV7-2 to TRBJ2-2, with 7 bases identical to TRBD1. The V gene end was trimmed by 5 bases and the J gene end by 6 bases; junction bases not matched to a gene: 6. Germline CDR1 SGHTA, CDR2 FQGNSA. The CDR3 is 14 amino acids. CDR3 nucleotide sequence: TGTGCCAGCAGCCCAAGACAGGGTCCCGGGGAGCTGTTTTTT. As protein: CASSPRQGPGELFF.

Here the CDR3 DNA reads TGTGCCACCAGTGACCGGGACAGGTCTTACAATGAGCAGTTCTTC. It yields the protein CATSDRDRSYNEQFF. The V call is TRBV24-1, the J call TRBJ2-1; 8 nucleotides line up with TRBD1. The CDR3 contains 15 residues. V lost 4 bases, J lost 4 bases, and 5 bases stayed unmatched. Germline CDR1 and CDR2: KGHDR and SFDVKD.

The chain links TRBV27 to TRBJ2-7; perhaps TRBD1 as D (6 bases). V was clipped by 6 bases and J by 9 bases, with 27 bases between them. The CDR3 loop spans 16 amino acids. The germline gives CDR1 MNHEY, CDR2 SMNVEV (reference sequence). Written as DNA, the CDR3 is TGTGCCAGCAGCCAAAGGATGGGGACATCAGTCACCGGGCAGTACTTC. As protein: CASSQRMGTSVTGQYF.

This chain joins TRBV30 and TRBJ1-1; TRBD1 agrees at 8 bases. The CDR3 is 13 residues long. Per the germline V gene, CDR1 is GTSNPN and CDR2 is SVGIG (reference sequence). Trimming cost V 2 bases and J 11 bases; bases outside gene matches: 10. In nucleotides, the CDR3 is TGTGCCTGGAGTACACCAGACAGGGGTGAGGCTTTCTTT. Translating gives CAWSTPDRGEAFF. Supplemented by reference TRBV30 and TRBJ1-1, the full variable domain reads SQTIHQWPATLVQPVGSPLSLECTVEGTSNPNLYWYRQAAGRGLQLLFYSVGIGQISSEVPQNLSASRPQDRQFILSSKKLLLSDSGFYLCAWSTPDRGEAFFGQGTRLTVV.

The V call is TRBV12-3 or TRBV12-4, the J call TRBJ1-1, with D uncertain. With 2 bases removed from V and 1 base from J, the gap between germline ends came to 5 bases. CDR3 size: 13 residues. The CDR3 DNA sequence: TGTGCCAGCAGTTTACGGGGGAACACTGAAGCTTTCTTT. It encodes CASSLRGNTEAFF.

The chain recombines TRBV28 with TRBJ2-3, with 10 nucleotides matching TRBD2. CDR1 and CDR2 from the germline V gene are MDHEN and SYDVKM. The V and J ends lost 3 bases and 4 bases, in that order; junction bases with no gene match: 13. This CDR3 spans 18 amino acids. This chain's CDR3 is CASSFVPSGSQTADTQYF. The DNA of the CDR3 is TGTGCCAGCAGTTTCGTGCCTAGCGGGAGTCAAACGGCAGATACGCAGTATTTT.

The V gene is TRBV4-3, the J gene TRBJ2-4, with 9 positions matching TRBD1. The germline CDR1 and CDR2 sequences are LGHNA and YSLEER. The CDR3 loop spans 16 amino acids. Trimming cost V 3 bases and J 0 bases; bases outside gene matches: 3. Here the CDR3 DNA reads TGCGCCAGCAGCCATGACAGGGGGGTAGCCAAAAACATTCAGTACTTC. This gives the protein CASSHDRGVAKNIQYF.

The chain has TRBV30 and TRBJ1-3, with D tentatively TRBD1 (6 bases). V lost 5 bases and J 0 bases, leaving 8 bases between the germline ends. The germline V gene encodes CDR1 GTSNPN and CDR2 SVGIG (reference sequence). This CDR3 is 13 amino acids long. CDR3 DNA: TGTGCCTGGCAGGGGTTCTCTGGAAACACCATATATTTT. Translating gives CAWQGFSGNTIYF.

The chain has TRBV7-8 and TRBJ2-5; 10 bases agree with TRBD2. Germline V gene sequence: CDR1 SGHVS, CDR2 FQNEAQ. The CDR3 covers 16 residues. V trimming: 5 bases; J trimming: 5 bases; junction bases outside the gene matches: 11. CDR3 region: CASSRGPSGSQETQYF. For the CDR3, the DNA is TGTGCCAGCAGCCGAGGTCCTAGCGGGAGTCAGGAGACCCAGTACTTC.

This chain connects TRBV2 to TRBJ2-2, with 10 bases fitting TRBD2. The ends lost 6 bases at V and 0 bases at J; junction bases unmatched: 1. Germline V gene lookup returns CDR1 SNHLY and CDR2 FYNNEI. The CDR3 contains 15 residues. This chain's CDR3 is CASRGTSANTGELFF. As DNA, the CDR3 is TGTGCCAGCAGGGGGACTAGCGCGAACACCGGGGAGCTGTTTTTT.

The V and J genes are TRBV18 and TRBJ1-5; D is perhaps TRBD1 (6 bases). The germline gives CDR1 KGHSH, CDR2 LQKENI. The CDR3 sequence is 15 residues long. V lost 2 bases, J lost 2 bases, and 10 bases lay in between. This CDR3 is CASSPADSRNQPQHF. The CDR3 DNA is TGTGCCAGCTCACCAGCGGACAGCCGCAATCAGCCCCAGCATTTT.

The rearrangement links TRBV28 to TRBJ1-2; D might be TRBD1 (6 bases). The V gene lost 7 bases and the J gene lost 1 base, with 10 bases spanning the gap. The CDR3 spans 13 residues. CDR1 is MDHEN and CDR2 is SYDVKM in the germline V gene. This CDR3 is CASNWGRNYGYTF. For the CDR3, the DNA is TGTGCCAGCAATTGGGGGCGTAACTATGGCTACACCTTC.

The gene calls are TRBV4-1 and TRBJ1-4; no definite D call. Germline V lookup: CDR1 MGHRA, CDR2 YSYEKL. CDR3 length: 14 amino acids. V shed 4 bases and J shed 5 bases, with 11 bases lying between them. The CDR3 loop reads CASSRGFLNEKLFF. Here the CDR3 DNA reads TGCGCCAGCAGCCGAGGATTCCTAAATGAAAAACTGTTTTTT.

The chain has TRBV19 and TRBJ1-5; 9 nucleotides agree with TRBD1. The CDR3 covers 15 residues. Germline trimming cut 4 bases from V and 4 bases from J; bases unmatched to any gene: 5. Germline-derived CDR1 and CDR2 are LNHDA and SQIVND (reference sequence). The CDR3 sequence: CASSSRDRVNQPQHF. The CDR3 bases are TGTGCCAGTAGTAGCCGGGACAGGGTAAATCAGCCCCAGCATTTT.

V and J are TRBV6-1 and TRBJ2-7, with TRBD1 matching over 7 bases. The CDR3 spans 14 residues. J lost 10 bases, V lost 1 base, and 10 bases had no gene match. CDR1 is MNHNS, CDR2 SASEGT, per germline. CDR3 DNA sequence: TGTGCCAGCAGTGAAGTTACAGGGGTTTACGCTCAGTACTTC. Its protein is CASSEVTGVYAQYF.

CDR3 region: CALLKVTGDYGYTF. The CDR3, as DNA: TGCGCCCTCCTTAAGGTTACAGGGGACTATGGCTACACCTTC. V and J are TRBV10-2 and TRBJ1-2, with 7 bases lining up with TRBD1. Germline CDR1 reads WSHSY; CDR2 reads SAAADI. CDR3 length: 14 amino acids. The V segment lost 11 bases and the J segment 3 bases; nucleotides outside the gene matches: 12.

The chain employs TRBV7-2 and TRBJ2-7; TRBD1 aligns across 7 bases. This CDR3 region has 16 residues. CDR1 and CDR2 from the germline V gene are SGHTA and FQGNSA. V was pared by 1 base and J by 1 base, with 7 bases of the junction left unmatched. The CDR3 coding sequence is TGTGCCAGCAGCTTAGGTTGGCAGGGGGTTTCCTACGAGCAGTACTTC. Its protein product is CASSLGWQGVSYEQYF.

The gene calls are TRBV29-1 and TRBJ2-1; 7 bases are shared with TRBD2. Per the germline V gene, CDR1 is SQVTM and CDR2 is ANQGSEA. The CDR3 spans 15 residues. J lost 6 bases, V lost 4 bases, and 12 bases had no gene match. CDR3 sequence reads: CSVVKLAGVGNEQFF. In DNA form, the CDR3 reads TGCAGCGTTGTAAAACTCGCGGGAGTCGGCAATGAGCAGTTCTTC.

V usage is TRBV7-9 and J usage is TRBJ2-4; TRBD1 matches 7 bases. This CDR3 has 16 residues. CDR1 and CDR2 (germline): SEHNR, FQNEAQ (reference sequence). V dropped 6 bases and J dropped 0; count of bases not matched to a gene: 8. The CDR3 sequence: CASSPAGGRAKNIQYF. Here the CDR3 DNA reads TGTGCCAGCAGTCCCGCAGGGGGAAGAGCCAAAAACATTCAGTACTTC.

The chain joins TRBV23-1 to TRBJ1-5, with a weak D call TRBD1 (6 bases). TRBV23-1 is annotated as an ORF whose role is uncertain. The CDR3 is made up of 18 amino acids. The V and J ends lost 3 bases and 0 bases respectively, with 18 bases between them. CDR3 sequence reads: CASSHRPITGSSNQPQHF. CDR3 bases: TGCGCCAGCAGTCATCGCCCGATTACAGGGAGTAGCAATCAGCCCCAGCATTTT.

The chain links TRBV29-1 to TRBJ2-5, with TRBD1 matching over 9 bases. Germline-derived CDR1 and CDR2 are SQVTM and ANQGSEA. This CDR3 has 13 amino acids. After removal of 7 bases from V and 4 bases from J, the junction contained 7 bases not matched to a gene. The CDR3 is CSARTGAIETQYF. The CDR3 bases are TGCAGCGCCCGGACAGGGGCAATAGAGACCCAGTACTTC.

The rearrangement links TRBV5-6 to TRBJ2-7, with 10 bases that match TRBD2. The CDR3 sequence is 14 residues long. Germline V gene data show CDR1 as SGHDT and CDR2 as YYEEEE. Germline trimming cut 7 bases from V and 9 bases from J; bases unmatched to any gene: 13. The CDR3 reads CASWGASGSRVQYF. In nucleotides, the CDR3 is TGTGCCAGCTGGGGGGCTAGCGGGAGTAGAGTGCAGTACTTC.

CDR3 sequence reads: CASSEAWGQGGNQPQHF. The CDR3 DNA sequence: TGTGCCAGCAGTGAAGCATGGGGACAGGGGGGGAATCAGCCCCAGCATTTT. This chain connects TRBV2 to TRBJ1-5, with 11 bases that match TRBD1. The CDR3 covers 17 residues. Trimming took 0 bases from V and 4 from J; bases not matched to a gene: 5. Germline V gives CDR1 SNHLY, CDR2 FYNNEI.

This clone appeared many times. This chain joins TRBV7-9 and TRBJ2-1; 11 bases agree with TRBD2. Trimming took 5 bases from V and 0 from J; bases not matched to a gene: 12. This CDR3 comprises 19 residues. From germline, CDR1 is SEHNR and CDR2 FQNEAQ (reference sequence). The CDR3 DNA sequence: TGTGCCAGCAGCCCAACGGGACTAGCGGTGATTAGCTCCTACAATGAGCAGTTCTTC. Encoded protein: CASSPTGLAVISSYNEQFF.

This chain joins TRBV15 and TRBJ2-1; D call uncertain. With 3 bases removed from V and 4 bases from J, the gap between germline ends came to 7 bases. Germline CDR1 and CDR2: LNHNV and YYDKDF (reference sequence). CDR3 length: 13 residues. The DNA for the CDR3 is TGTGCCACCAGCAGCGAGCCGTACAATGAGCAGTTCTTC. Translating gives CATSSEPYNEQFF. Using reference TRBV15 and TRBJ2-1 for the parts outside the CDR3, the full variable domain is DAMVIQNPRYQVTQFGKPVTLSCSQTLNHNVMYWYQQKSSQAPKLLFHYYDKDFNNEADTPDNFQSRRPNTSFCFLDIRSPGLGDTAMYLCATSSEPYNEQFFGPGTRLTVL.